These 15 T cell receptor beta chains were sequenced from one sample in a study of blood T cell repertoires in COVID-19. Only in-frame clones appear in the TCRdb table, and some are missing; sequencing was by immunoSEQ multiplex PCR. The sample includes roughly 100,000 clones, 85% of them seen just once. Sequenced sample: peripheral blood. Source of these receptors: a man aged 50 to 60 with acute or convalescent COVID-19.

V usage is TRBV4-1 and J usage is TRBJ2-1, with TRBD2 identical over 7 bases. J gave up 8 bases and V 0 bases, and 19 bases lay outside the gene matches. The CDR3 consists of 19 residues. Germline loops: CDR1 MGHRA, CDR2 YSYEKL. In nucleotides, the CDR3 is TGCGCCAGCAGCCAAGATCCCTCAATGGGCGGGAGAGGTTGGGATGAGCAGTTCTTC. This gives the protein CASSQDPSMGGRGWDEQFF.

CDR3 nucleotide sequence: TGTGCCAGCAGCCTTACAGGGGCCGGGGAGCTGTTTTTT. Protein: CASSLTGAGELFF. The chain recombines TRBV7-3 with TRBJ2-2; TRBD1 aligns across 7 bases. Germline-derived CDR1 and CDR2 are SGHTA and FQGTGA. V gave up 5 bases and J gave up 6 bases; unmatched junction bases: 3. This CDR3 is built from 13 residues.

The J gene is TRBJ2-2, the V gene TRBV19, with a weak D call TRBD1 (5 bases). Germline V gene lookup returns CDR1 LNHDA and CDR2 SQIVND (reference sequence). The CDR3 has 14 amino acids. V was pared by 7 bases and J by 5 bases, with 14 bases between. Written as DNA, the CDR3 is TGTGCCAGTATCCCGCAGGGATTGACCGGGGAGCTGTTTTTT. This gives the protein CASIPQGLTGELFF.

The chain joins TRBV9 to TRBJ2-5; the D gene is possibly TRBD1 (5 bases). V shed 0 bases and J shed 4 bases, with 13 bases lying between them. CDR1 and CDR2 (germline): SGDLS, YYNGEE. This CDR3 has 15 amino acids. Written as DNA, the CDR3 is TGTGCCAGCAGCGTAGGGGTTAAAGGGGTAGAGACCCAGTACTTC. Its translation is CASSVGVKGVETQYF.

The genes are TRBV29-1 and TRBJ2-7, with 9 positions matching TRBD2. Germline V gene sequence: CDR1 SQVTM, CDR2 ANQGSEA. The junction had 6 bases not matched to a gene; V was cut back by 5 bases and J by 4 bases. The CDR3 contains 13 residues. The CDR3 region is CSVSGSGGYEQYF. DNA of the CDR3: TGCAGCGTTAGTGGTAGCGGGGGTTACGAGCAGTACTTC.

This chain uses TRBV7-3 with TRBJ1-4; unclear D gene. CDR1 is SGHTA and CDR2 is FQGTGA in the germline V gene. The CDR3 runs 15 residues. The V end lost 5 bases, the J end lost 5 bases, and 15 bases lay between the germline ends. The CDR3 reads CASSVALTGNEKLFF. CDR3 DNA: TGTGCCAGCAGCGTGGCTTTGACGGGGAATGAAAAACTGTTTTTT. The full variable domain, rest sourced from reference TRBV7-3 and TRBJ1-4, is GAGVSQTPSNKVTEKGKYVELRCDPISGHTALYWYRQSLGQGPEFLIYFQGTGAADDSGLPNDRFFAVRPEGSVSTLKIQRTERGDSAVYLCASSVALTGNEKLFFGSGTQLSVL.

This clone was observed once. This chain joins TRBV19 and TRBJ1-2; D perhaps matches TRBD1 (6 bases). This CDR3 comprises 12 residues. Looked up from germline, CDR1 is LNHDA and CDR2 is SQIVND (reference sequence). V lost 5 bases, J lost 7 bases, and 11 bases lay in between. CDR3 loop: CASSSMTGGYTF. As DNA, the CDR3 is TGTGCCAGTAGTTCCATGACAGGTGGCTACACCTTC.

This clone has a handful of counts. The J gene is TRBJ1-1, the V gene TRBV11-3; 9 positions match TRBD1. Germline V lookup: CDR1 SGHNT, CDR2 YENEEA. The CDR3 has 13 amino acids. The V segment lost 8 bases and the J segment 3 bases; nucleotides outside the gene matches: 4. This CDR3 reads CASQRQGDTEAFF. In nucleotides, the CDR3 is TGTGCCAGCCAGAGACAGGGGGACACTGAAGCTTTCTTT.

The CDR3 nucleotides read TGTGCCAGCAGCTTGGCTGAGAATCGGGGGGCGCATGGCTACACCTTC. It codes for CASSLAENRGAHGYTF. The chain has TRBV5-8 and TRBJ1-2, with a weak D call TRBD1 (6 bases). The CDR3 runs 16 residues. Trimming stripped 0 bases from V and 6 bases from J, with 18 bases between. CDR1 and CDR2 (germline): SGHTS, YDEGEE.

The rearrangement uses TRBV16 and TRBJ2-7, with D possibly being TRBD1 (6 bases). V was pared by 1 base and J by 1 base, with 11 bases between. Germline CDR1 and CDR2: KGHSY and FQNENV. CDR3 size: 15 residues. CDR3 residues: CASSQLIGQSYEQYF. CDR3 nucleotides: TGTGCCAGCAGCCAATTAATAGGACAGTCCTACGAGCAGTACTTC.

The J gene is TRBJ1-3, the V gene TRBV6-4; D gene unclear. Germline V lookup: CDR1 MRHNA, CDR2 SNTAGT. The CDR3 extends over 16 amino acids. Trimming took 3 bases from V and 4 from J, leaving 16 bases between them. CDR3: CASSDYYCRCGNTIYF. CDR3 nucleotide sequence: TGTGCCAGCAGTGATTATTACTGTCGCTGCGGAAACACCATATATTTT.

This chain connects TRBV5-1 to TRBJ2-5; 7 nucleotides match TRBD2. With 0 bases clipped from V and 5 bases from J, the junction kept 1 base outside the gene matches. This CDR3 has 13 residues. Germline CDR1 is SGHRS and CDR2 is YFSETQ. Here the CDR3 reads CASSLAGGETQYF. CDR3 coding DNA: TGCGCCAGCAGCTTGGCGGGGGGTGAGACCCAGTACTTC.

The rearrangement links TRBV19 to TRBJ2-2; 7 bases are a match to TRBD1. From germline, CDR1 is LNHDA and CDR2 SQIVND (reference sequence). With V trimmed by 10 bases and J by 0 bases, 5 bases remained unmatched. This CDR3 region has 14 residues. This CDR3 is CATTDRANTGELFF. The DNA of the CDR3 is TGTGCCACCACAGACAGGGCGAACACCGGGGAGCTGTTTTTT.

The DNA of the CDR3 is TGTGCCAGTAGTACCAGAGGACACGGCTACACCTTC. Its protein is CASSTRGHGYTF. This chain connects TRBV19 to TRBJ1-2; D possibly corresponds to TRBD1 (5 bases). The V gene lost 4 bases and the J gene lost 8 bases, with 11 bases spanning the gap. This CDR3 has 12 residues. Germline V gives CDR1 LNHDA, CDR2 SQIVND (reference sequence).

The V gene is TRBV11-3, the J gene TRBJ2-3; TRBD2 is a possible D gene (5 bases). The V end was cut by 5 bases, the J end by 14 bases, with 26 bases between. The CDR3 contains 15 residues. Looked up from germline, CDR1 is SGHNT and CDR2 is YENEEA. The CDR3 loop reads CASSLGTTSGSGMYF. In nucleotides, the CDR3 is TGTGCCAGCAGCCTAGGCACAACGAGCGGTAGTGGGATGTATTTT.